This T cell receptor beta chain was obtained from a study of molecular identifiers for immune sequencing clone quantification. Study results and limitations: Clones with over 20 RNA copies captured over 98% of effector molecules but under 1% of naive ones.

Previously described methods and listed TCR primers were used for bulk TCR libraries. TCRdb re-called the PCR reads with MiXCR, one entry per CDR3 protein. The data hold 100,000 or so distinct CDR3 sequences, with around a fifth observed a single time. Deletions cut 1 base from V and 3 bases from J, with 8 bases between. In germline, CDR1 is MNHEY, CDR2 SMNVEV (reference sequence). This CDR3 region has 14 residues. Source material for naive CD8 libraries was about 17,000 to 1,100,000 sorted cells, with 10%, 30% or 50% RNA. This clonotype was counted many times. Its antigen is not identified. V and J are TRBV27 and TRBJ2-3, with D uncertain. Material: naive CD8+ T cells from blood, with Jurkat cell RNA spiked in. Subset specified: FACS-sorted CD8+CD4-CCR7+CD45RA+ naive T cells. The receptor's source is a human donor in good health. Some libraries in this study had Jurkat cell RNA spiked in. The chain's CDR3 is CASSLLAHTDTQYF. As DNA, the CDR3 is TGTGCCAGCAGTTTATTGGCTCATACAGATACGCAGTATTTT.